The sequence of this T cell receptor beta chain was determined in a study of CD8 T cells in ankylosing spondylitis. This clonotype was detected many times. Its matching antigen is unknown. Using its own MiXCR run on the 5' RACE reads, TCRdb lists one record per CDR3 protein. The sample consists of under 200,000 distinct CDR3 sequences, roughly 12% of them appearing once. Study results and caveats: In peripheral blood, disease-linked CD8+ clones occurred at relatively low frequencies.

V lost 3 bases, J lost 3 bases, and 4 bases lay in between. The germline CDR1 and CDR2 sequences are KGHDR and SFDVKD. The CDR3 contains 13 residues. Input material: blood, either unsorted or a sorted T cell fraction (not recorded which). The TCR was taken from a male donor with ankylosing spondylitis or in good health (not recorded which). V usage is TRBV24-1 and J usage is TRBJ2-2; no clear D gene. CDR3 bases: TGTGCCACCAGTGATGGGGACACCGGGGAGCTGTTTTTT. Its translation: CATSDGDTGELFF.